The next 13 T cell receptor beta chains were all read from a single sample in a study of control samples from healthy donors and cancer patients. Generated by immunoSEQ multiplex PCR, the TCRdb table keeps only in-frame clones and is missing some. Of 210,000 or so clones detected, over 80% appear once; the ten largest clones hold about 1.7%. The sequenced sample was blood. The receptors originated from a man aged 25-45 years in good health.

In its sample, this clone was seen once. The rearrangement uses TRBV5-5 and TRBJ2-7; weak D call: TRBD1 (6 bases). Per the germline V gene, CDR1 is SGHKS and CDR2 is YYEKEE (reference sequence). The CDR3 contains 13 residues. V shed 4 bases and J shed 2 bases, with 10 bases lying between them. CDR3 bases: TGTGCCAGCAGCAGGGGACATCCCTACGAGCAGTACTTC. As protein: CASSRGHPYEQYF.

J is TRBJ2-5 and V is TRBV9; 8 bases are shared with TRBD2. Germline CDR1 is SGDLS and CDR2 is YYNGEE. The CDR3 sequence is 15 residues long. Trimming at V came to 2 bases and at J to 7 bases, leaving 10 bases not matched to a gene. DNA for the CDR3: TGTGCCAGCAGCGTGTCCAGCGGGGGCCCGGCGACCCAGTACTTC. Translated: CASSVSSGGPATQYF.

The CDR3 DNA is TGTGCCAGCAGATCCGGGACTAACCCTGCAACTAATGAAAAACTGTTTTTT. Translating it yields CASRSGTNPATNEKLFF. The chain links TRBV7-9 to TRBJ1-4; TRBD1 is a possible D gene (5 bases). Germline CDR1 reads SEHNR; CDR2 reads FQNEAQ (reference sequence). V was clipped by 6 bases and J by 0 bases, with 17 bases between them. The CDR3 totals 17 residues.

V and J are TRBV13 and TRBJ1-3, with TRBD1 identical over 9 bases. CDR1 PRHDT and CDR2 FYEKMQ come from the germline V gene (reference sequence). The junction had 5 bases not matched to a gene; V was cut back by 5 bases and J by 3 bases. The CDR3 covers 15 residues. The DNA of the CDR3 is TGTGCCAGCAGCCTGGGGACAGGGTTTGGAAACACCATATATTTT. Its protein product is CASSLGTGFGNTIYF.

The chain joins TRBV6-5 to TRBJ1-6; D possibly corresponds to TRBD1 (5 bases). V was shortened by 0 bases and J by 7 bases, with 10 bases between the two germline ends. The CDR3 runs 15 residues. CDR1 and CDR2 from the germline V gene are MNHEY and SVGAGI. This CDR3 reads CASSYSGGLNSPLHF. The CDR3 coding sequence is TGTGCCAGCAGTTACTCGGGGGGTTTAAATTCACCCCTCCACTTT.

J is TRBJ1-4 and V is TRBV4-1; no firm D call. This CDR3 is built from 13 residues. Per germline, CDR1 MGHRA and CDR2 YSYEKL. Trimming pared 1 base from V and 5 bases from J, leaving 5 bases between. Here the CDR3 DNA reads TGCGCCAGCAGCCAAGGCCTCAATGAAAAACTGTTTTTT. Translated, it gives CASSQGLNEKLFF.

The V and J genes are TRBV30 and TRBJ1-2; unclear D gene. This CDR3 has 12 amino acids. Germline V gives CDR1 GTSNPN, CDR2 SVGIG (reference sequence). V shed 0 bases and J shed 3 bases, with 5 bases lying between them. The CDR3 loop is CAWSVHHYGYTF. The CDR3 bases are TGTGCCTGGAGTGTACACCACTATGGCTACACCTTC. The variable domain in full, with the rest retrieved from reference TRBV30 and TRBJ1-2, is SQTIHQWPATLVQPVGSPLSLECTVEGTSNPNLYWYRQAAGRGLQLLFYSVGIGQISSEVPQNLSASRPQDRQFILSSKKLLLSDSGFYLCAWSVHHYGYTFGSGTRLTVV.

This clone has only one observation. This chain uses TRBV10-3 with TRBJ1-1, with TRBD1 matching 7 bases. The CDR3 covers 13 residues. Germline trimming cut 10 bases from V and 0 bases from J; bases unmatched to any gene: 5. Germline lookup yields CDR1 ENHRY and CDR2 SYGVKD. The CDR3 bases are TGTGCCACGGGACAGCTAATGAACACTGAAGCTTTCTTT. This translates into CATGQLMNTEAFF.

This rearrangement joins TRBV2 to TRBJ2-7; D is tentatively TRBD1 or TRBD2 (6 bases each). The CDR3 is 12 residues long. CDR1 is SNHLY, CDR2 FYNNEI, per germline. The CDR3 loop is CAEKGGGDEQYF. The CDR3 DNA follows: TGTGCGGAGAAGGGGGGCGGGGACGAGCAGTACTTC.

This chain connects TRBV24-1 to TRBJ2-2; D tentatively fits TRBD1 or TRBD2 (6 bases each). The germline CDR1 and CDR2 sequences are KGHDR and SFDVKD. This CDR3 comprises 14 residues. Trimming removed 2 bases from V and 8 bases from J, with 11 bases in between. The CDR3 coding sequence is TGTGCCACCAGTGATTCGGGGGCTATAGGGGAGCTGTTTTTT. This sequence encodes CATSDSGAIGELFF.

The chain carries TRBV11-2 and TRBJ2-7, with D perhaps TRBD1 (6 bases). This CDR3 region has 17 residues. Per germline, CDR1 SGHAT and CDR2 FQNNGV. Between the trimmed V and J ends, which lost 4 bases and 5 bases, there was a span of 24 bases. The CDR3 here is CASSWDLPGHGDHEQYF. The DNA for the CDR3 is TGTGCCAGCAGCTGGGACCTGCCGGGACACGGGGACCACGAGCAGTACTTC.

The CDR3 sequence: CASSKTGNDGELFF. CDR3 DNA: TGCGCCAGCAGCAAGACAGGGAACGACGGGGAGCTGTTTTTT. The V and J genes are TRBV5-1 and TRBJ2-2; 7 bases align to TRBD1. Germline V gene data show CDR1 as SGHRS and CDR2 as YFSETQ. The CDR3 is 14 residues long. V trimming: 4 bases; J trimming: 7 bases; junction bases outside the gene matches: 7.

V is TRBV3-1 (or the pseudogene TRBV3-2) and J is TRBJ2-5, with D perhaps matching TRBD1 (6 bases). The germline V and J ends were trimmed by 0 bases and 2 bases, with 7 bases remaining between them. Germline CDR1 LGHDT, CDR2 YNNKEL (reference sequence). The CDR3 contains 14 residues. CDR3 nucleotide sequence: TGTGCCAGCAGCCAAGACAGGGGACAAGAGACCCAGTACTTC. It specifies CASSQDRGQETQYF.